Listed here are 17 T cell receptor delta chains from one sample, sequenced in a study of γδ T cells in repeated Plasmodium falciparum infection. Bulk repertoires came from Vgamma9/Vdelta2+ or Vdelta2-negative gammadelta T cells flow-sorted from PBMC. TCRdb reprocessed the multiplex PCR reads through CATT. This repertoire shows tens of thousands of delta-chain clones, 1.7% found once; its top ten account for approximately 16%. Sequenced input: gamma-delta T cells from blood. The receptors shown here come from a pool of human donors (malaria-infected and uninfected, not separated).

At least ten counts were recorded for this clone. Mismatch with germline at one junction end may stem from a read error. The chain has TRDV1 and TRDJ1, with D perhaps assigned TRDD2 or TRDD3 (5 bases each). The CDR3 spans 19 residues. The germline gives CDR1 TSWWSYY, CDR2 QGS. CDR3 sequence: CALGEGPTPRDSGTDKLTF. The CDR3 coding sequence is TGTGCTCTTGGGGAAGGGCCTACCCCGAGGGATTCGGGAACCGATAAACTCACCTTT.

Regarding this clone: Only one base separates this from a far larger clonotype, so it likely reflects a read error. The sample has other DNA sequences that encode this CDR3 too. The rearrangement links TRDV1 to TRDJ1; 8 bases align to TRDD3. Since TCRdb gives no J gene, matching the DNA to germline was used here to assign it. CDR3 length: 23 residues. Losses at the gene ends were 2 bases for V and 0 bases for J; bases not matched to a gene: 26. Germline V CDR1 and CDR2: TSWWSYY, QGS. Written as DNA, the CDR3 is TGTGCTCTTGGGGAAAAATCCACGTTCGGTCCCCTACTGGGGGCAAAATACACCGATAAACTCATCTTT. As protein: CALGEKSTFGPLLGAKYTDKLIF.

This clone occurred many times. The protein TCRdb lists belongs to a much larger clone and differs from this DNA's translation at residue 7, which points to a read error; the protein shown is made from the DNA. The chain carries TRDV2 and TRDJ1, with TRDD3 matching over 12 bases. Germline V gene data show CDR1 as GEAIGNYY and CDR2 as EKD. This CDR3 is built from 21 residues. V was pared by 0 bases and J by 14 bases, with 30 bases of the junction left unmatched. CDR3 loop: CACDTDSWGIRVLPITPPRIF. For the CDR3, the DNA is TGTGCCTGTGACACCGACAGCTGGGGGATACGCGTCTTACCAATCACACCCCCTCGGATCTTT.

In its sample, this clone was seen a few times. A far larger clone is one nucleotide away, so this likely arose from a read error. The identical CDR3 is also encoded by other nucleotide sequences in the sample. CDR3 loop: CALGELVSYKLIF. The CDR3, as DNA: TGTGCTCTTGGGGAACTAGTTTCCTACAAACTCATTTTT. V gene TRDV1 combines with J gene TRDJ1; TRDD2 aligns across 7 bases. Germline assignment: CDR1 TSWWSYY and CDR2 QGS. The length of the CDR3 is 13 residues.

The sample holds many counts of this clone. A read error likely explains this, since a far larger clone differs by one base. Within the sample, other DNA sequences also encode this same CDR3. The chain's CDR3 is CACDDLGEFYTDKLIF. The CDR3 nucleotides read TGCGCCTGTGACGATCTGGGGGAGTTCTACACCGATAAACTCATCTTT. The chain links TRDV2 to TRDJ1, with 8 bases aligning to TRDD3. The CDR3 is 16 residues long. Germline lookup yields CDR1 GEAIGNYY and CDR2 EKD.

This clone has ten or more counts. The chain is built from TRDV1 and TRDJ1; D perhaps matches TRDD2 (6 bases). The J gene was not available in TCRdb and was assigned here by matching the DNA to germline segments. Trimming pared 8 bases from V and 0 bases from J, leaving 13 bases between. The germline V gene has CDR1 TSWWSYY and CDR2 QGS. The CDR3 runs 14 residues. The CDR3 nucleotides are TGTGCTCTTAACTTCCTGTACTACACCGATAAACTCATCTTT. Encoded protein: CALNFLYYTDKLIF.

The table lists this clone with a few counts. A far larger clone is a single base away, which makes a read error likely. The same CDR3 is also encoded by other DNA sequences in this sample. The chain has TRDV2 and TRDJ4; the D gene is possibly TRDD3 (5 bases). TCRdb is silent on the J gene; assignment here came from matching the DNA to germline. The CDR3 spans 14 residues. In germline, CDR1 is GEAIGNYY, CDR2 EKD. Deletions cut 0 bases from V and 3 bases from J, with 13 bases between. The chain's CDR3 is CACDTVGNPGPLIF. DNA of the CDR3: TGTGCCTGTGACACCGTGGGGAACCCCGGACCCCTGATCTTT.

Comments on this clone: It is likely a read error: a sequence one base away is far more abundant. Additional DNA sequences in this sample encode the identical CDR3. The J gene is uncalled and the V gene is TRAV38-2/DV8; the table assigns TRDD3, which was not confirmed against the DNA. CDR3 length: 21 amino acids. CDR1 and CDR2 (germline): TSESDYY, QEAYKQQN. CDR3 in DNA: TGTGCTTATAGGAGCTTTCTGATGAACCTTCCATACAAGGTGTACACCGATAAGCTCATCTTT. Translation gives CAYRSFLMNLPYKVYTDKLIF.

This clone was detected ten times or more. Other DNA sequences in this specimen translate into the identical CDR3. V gene TRDV3 combines with J gene TRDJ1; 12 bases fit TRDD3. The CDR3 is made up of 21 amino acids. J gave up 0 bases and V 1 base, and 21 bases lay outside the gene matches. CDR1 TVYSNPD and CDR2 GDNSRS come from the germline V gene (reference sequence). In DNA form, the CDR3 reads TGTGCCTTTATTTTCTCTCATCGGTACTGGGGGATACCTGGGTACACCGATAAACTCATCTTT. This gives the protein CAFIFSHRYWGIPGYTDKLIF. Combining the CDR3 with reference TRDV3 and TRDJ1 gives the whole variable domain CDKVTQSSPDQTVASGSEVVLLCTYDTVYSNPDLFWYRIRPDYSFQFVFYGDNSRSEGADFTQGRFSVKHILTQKAFHLVISPVRTEDSATYYCAFIFSHRYWGIPGYTDKLIFGKGTRVTVEP.

This clone was detected only a few times. TCRdb pairs this DNA with a much larger clone's protein that differs at residue 8, likely a read error; the protein shown was translated from the DNA. This rearrangement joins TRDV1 to TRDJ1, with 9 bases fitting TRDD3. TCRdb leaves out the J gene; it was filled in here by matching the DNA to germline. Per germline, CDR1 TSWWSYY and CDR2 QGS. CDR3 length: 25 residues. After removal of 3 bases from V and 6 bases from J, the junction contained 38 bases not matched to a gene. The CDR3 protein is CALGEALLLRWVPGGSRLRGYKLIF. The CDR3 DNA is TGTGCTCTTGGGGAGGCCCTACTCCTACGTTGGGTGCCTGGGGGATCCCGCCTACGGGGCTATAAACTCATCTTT.

This clone appeared many times. The chain is built from TRDV1 and TRDJ1; tentatively, D is TRDD2 or TRDD3 (6 bases each). The V end was cut by 0 bases, the J end by 6 bases, with 29 bases between. Germline loops: CDR1 TSWWSYY, CDR2 QGS. The CDR3 has 20 amino acids. CDR3 amino acids: CALGELFLDPWWAGENKLIF. Written as DNA, the CDR3 is TGTGCTCTTGGGGAACTTTTCCTAGATCCCTGGTGGGCTGGGGAAAATAAACTCATCTTT.

Details on this clone: TCRdb's protein, taken from a much larger clone, differs from this DNA's translation at residue 12, likely owing to a read error; the protein displayed comes from the DNA. CDR3 sequence (DNA): TGTGCTCTTGGGTACGATTTCGGGGGGATACGCGCATCAGGGGTTCTCGACGATAAACTCATCTTT. The encoded protein is CALGYDFGGIRASGVLDDKLIF. The chain carries TRDV1 and TRDJ1; 10 nucleotides line up with TRDD3. J lost 4 bases, V lost 5 bases, and 28 bases had no gene match. Per germline, CDR1 TSWWSYY and CDR2 QGS. The CDR3 extends over 22 amino acids.

This clone was observed a few times. TCRdb pairs this DNA with a much larger clone's protein that differs at residue 7, likely a read error; the protein shown was translated from the DNA. V usage is TRDV1 and J usage is TRDJ1; 7 bases agree with TRDD3. Germline CDR1 TSWWSYY, CDR2 QGS. CDR3 length equals 19 residues. V gave up 3 bases and J gave up 0 bases; unmatched junction bases: 16. CDR3 sequence: CALGDGALRLGAHTDKLIF. The CDR3 bases are TGTGCTCTTGGGGATGGAGCCCTACGGCTGGGGGCGCACACCGATAAACTCATCTTT.

To note about this clone: The TCRdb protein comes from a much larger clone and disagrees with this DNA's translation at residue 15, likely due to a read error; the protein given here is derived from the DNA. The chain combines TRDV3 with TRDJ1; TRDD3 matches at 7 bases. The V and J ends lost 4 bases and 1 base, in that order; junction bases with no gene match: 39. The CDR3 length is 24 residues. Germline lookup yields CDR1 TVYSNPD and CDR2 GDNSRS (reference sequence). As DNA, the CDR3 is TGTGCCTCACTTATACCCCAGGGATTCCACGGGTTCTGGGGGGTCAGGCTGATCACCGATAAACTCATCTTT. Protein sequence: CASLIPQGFHGFWGVRLITDKLIF.

In its sample, this clone was seen many times. The protein TCRdb lists belongs to a much larger clone and differs from this DNA's translation at residue 11, which points to a read error; the protein shown is made from the DNA. The chain couples TRDV1 to TRDJ1, with D maybe TRDD3 (6 bases). The CDR3 has 20 amino acids. V gave up 4 bases and J gave up 2 bases, with 29 bases separating them. Germline V gene sequence: CDR1 TSWWSYY, CDR2 QGS. In nucleotides, the CDR3 is TGTGCTCTTGGGGTCATGACCTACTTTACTTGGGGGCTAAGGACCGATAAACTCATCTTT. This gives the protein CALGVMTYFTWGLRTDKLIF.

This clone showed up many times. TCRdb shows a much larger clone's protein in place of this DNA's translation, and the two differ at residue 15, likely through a read error; the protein shown is translated from the DNA. The chain carries TRDV1 and TRDJ1; the match to TRDD3 covers 11 bases. J was trimmed by 3 bases and V by 2 bases; bases with no gene match: 20. This CDR3 region has 21 residues. Germline V CDR1 and CDR2: TSWWSYY, QGS. CDR3 coding DNA: TGTGCTCTTGGGGAATTCCCGTTCCTCCATCTGGGGGATACCACTGCCGATAAACTCATCTTT. Residues: CALGEFPFLHLGDTTADKLIF.

In its sample, this clone was seen a few times. A far larger clone lies a single base away; this is likely a read error. Within the sample, other DNA sequences also encode this same CDR3. V and J are TRAV36/DV7 and TRDJ1, with TRDD3 matching 12 bases. TCRdb records no J gene; here it was assigned by comparing the DNA to germline. Trimming at V came to 3 bases and at J to 0 bases, leaving 21 bases not matched to a gene. Germline CDR1 reads VTNFRS; CDR2 reads LTSSGIE (reference sequence). This CDR3 is built from 21 residues. The CDR3 is CAVVLILPFWGIRSDTDKLIF. CDR3 DNA: TGTGCTGTGGTCCTCATCCTGCCTTTCTGGGGGATACGCTCGGACACCGATAAACTCATCTTT.